These 4 T cell receptor beta chains were sequenced from one sample in a study of blood T cells in healthy people across ages. A second roughly 6 to 12 cycle PCR used barcoded and J-beta primers. TCRdb used MiXCR to reprocess the 5' RACE reads, holding one entry per CDR3 protein. The profile shows some 1,500,000 distinct CDR3 sequences, around 40% of them singletons. Sequencing was carried out using blood. These receptor sequences come from a woman aged 18-29 years in good health.

The table lists this clonotype with a few counts. The chain joins TRBV12-3 or TRBV12-4 to TRBJ2-1, with TRBD2 matching 10 bases. The CDR3 covers 17 residues. The V gene end was trimmed by 6 bases and the J gene end by 0 bases; junction bases not matched to a gene: 8. CDR3 nucleotide sequence: TGTGCCAGCAGCGAGCGGGGGGGCCGGGCCTCCTACAATGAGCAGTTCTTC. This codes for CASSERGGRASYNEQFF.

This rearrangement joins TRBV20-1 to TRBJ1-2; 8 bases are a match to TRBD1. Trimming removed 5 bases from V and 6 bases from J; junction bases left unmatched: 5. Germline V CDR1 and CDR2: DFQATT, SNEGSKA (reference sequence). CDR3 length: 12 amino acids. CDR3 in amino acids: CSAQDRGDGYTF. The DNA of the CDR3 is TGCAGTGCTCAAGACAGGGGAGATGGCTACACCTTC.

The chain links TRBV27 to TRBJ2-4; 8 bases are shared with TRBD2. Per germline, CDR1 MNHEY and CDR2 SMNVEV (reference sequence). V was pared by 7 bases and J by 0 bases, with 5 bases of the junction left unmatched. CDR3 length: 15 amino acids. CDR3 sequence (DNA): TGTGCCAGCACGACTAGCGTCCGAGCCAAAAACATTCAGTACTTC. Protein product: CASTTSVRAKNIQYF.

This chain connects TRBV4-2 to TRBJ2-2; D remains ambiguous. The V and J ends lost 0 bases and 3 bases respectively, with 11 bases between them. The CDR3 is 16 amino acids. Looked up from germline, CDR1 is LGHNA and CDR2 is YNFKEQ. The CDR3 sequence: CASSQDRRQDTGELFF. CDR3 bases: TGTGCCAGCAGCCAAGATCGGCGCCAAGACACCGGGGAGCTGTTTTTT.